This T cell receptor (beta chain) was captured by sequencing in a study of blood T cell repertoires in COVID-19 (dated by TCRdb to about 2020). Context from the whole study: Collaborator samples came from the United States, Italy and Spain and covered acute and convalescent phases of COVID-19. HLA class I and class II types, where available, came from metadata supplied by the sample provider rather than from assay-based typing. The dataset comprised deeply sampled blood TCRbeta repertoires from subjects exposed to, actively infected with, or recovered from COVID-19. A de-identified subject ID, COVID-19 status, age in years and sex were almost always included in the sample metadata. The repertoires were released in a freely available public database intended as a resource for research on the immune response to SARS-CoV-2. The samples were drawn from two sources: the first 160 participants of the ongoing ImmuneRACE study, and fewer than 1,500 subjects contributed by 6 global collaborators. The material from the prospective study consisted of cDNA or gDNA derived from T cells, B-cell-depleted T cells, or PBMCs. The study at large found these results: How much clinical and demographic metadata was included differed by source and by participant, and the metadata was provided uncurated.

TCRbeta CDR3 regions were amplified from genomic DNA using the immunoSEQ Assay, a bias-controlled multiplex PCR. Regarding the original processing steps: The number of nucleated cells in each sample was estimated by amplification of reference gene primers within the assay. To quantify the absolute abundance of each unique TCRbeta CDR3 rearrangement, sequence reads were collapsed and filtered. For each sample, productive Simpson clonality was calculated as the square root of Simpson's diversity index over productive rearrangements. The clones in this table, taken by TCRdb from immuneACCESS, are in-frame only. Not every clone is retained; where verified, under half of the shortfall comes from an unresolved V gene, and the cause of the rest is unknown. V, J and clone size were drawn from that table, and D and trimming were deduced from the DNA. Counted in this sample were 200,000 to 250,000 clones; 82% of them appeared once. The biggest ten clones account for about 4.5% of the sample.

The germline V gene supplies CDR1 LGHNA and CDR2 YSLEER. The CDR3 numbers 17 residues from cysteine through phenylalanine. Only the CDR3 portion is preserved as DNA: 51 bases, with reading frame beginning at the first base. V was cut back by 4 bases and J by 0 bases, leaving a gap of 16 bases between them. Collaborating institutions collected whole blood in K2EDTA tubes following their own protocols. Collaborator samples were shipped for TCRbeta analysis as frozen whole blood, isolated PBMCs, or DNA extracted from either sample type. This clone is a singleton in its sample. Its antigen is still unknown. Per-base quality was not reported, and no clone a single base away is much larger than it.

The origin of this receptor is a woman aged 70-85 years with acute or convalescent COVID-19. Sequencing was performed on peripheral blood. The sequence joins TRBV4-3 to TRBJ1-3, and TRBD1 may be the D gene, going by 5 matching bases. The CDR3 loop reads CASSLVTGGSSGNTIYF. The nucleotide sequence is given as TGCGCCAGCAGCCTCGTCACCGGGGGTTCCTCTGGAAACACCATATATTTT.